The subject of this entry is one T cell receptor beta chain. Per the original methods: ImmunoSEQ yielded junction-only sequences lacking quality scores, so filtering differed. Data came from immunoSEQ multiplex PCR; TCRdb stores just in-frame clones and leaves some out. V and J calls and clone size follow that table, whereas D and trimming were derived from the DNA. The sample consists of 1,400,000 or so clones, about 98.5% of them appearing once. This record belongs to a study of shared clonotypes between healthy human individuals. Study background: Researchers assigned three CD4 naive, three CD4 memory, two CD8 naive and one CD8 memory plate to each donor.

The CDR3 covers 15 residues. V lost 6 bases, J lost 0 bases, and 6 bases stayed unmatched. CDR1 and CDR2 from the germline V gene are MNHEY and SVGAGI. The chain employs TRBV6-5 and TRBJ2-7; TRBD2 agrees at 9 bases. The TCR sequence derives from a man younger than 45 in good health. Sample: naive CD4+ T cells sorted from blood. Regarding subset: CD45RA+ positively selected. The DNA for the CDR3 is TGTGCCAGCAGGGGCGGTAGCGGGAGCTCCTACGAGCAGTACTTC. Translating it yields CASRGGSGSSYEQYF.